This T cell receptor (beta chain) came from a study of monozygotic twins with inflammatory bowel disease. The CDR3 is made up of 15 amino acids. Germline V gives CDR1 MNHNS, CDR2 SASEGT. The authors isolated total RNA from whole blood without sorting T cells. The input for each TCR library was 3,500 to 4,500 ng of total RNA. The UMIs carried a 6-nucleotide sample barcode, and they were added by template switching. Two nested PCRs, of approximately 16 and 10 cycles, processed TCRalpha and TCRbeta cDNA. For each CDR3 protein, TCRdb gives one entry from its re-call of the 5' RACE reads, without DNA. The sample table includes some 150,000 distinct CDR3 sequences.

Input material: blood. The chain has TRBV6-1 and TRBJ1-2; the D call from TCRdb, TRBD1, cannot be confirmed without DNA. The receptor comes from a human donor with ulcerative colitis or Crohn's disease, or a healthy co-twin of an affected twin (not recorded which). CDR3 loop: CASSGAETGNYGYTF.